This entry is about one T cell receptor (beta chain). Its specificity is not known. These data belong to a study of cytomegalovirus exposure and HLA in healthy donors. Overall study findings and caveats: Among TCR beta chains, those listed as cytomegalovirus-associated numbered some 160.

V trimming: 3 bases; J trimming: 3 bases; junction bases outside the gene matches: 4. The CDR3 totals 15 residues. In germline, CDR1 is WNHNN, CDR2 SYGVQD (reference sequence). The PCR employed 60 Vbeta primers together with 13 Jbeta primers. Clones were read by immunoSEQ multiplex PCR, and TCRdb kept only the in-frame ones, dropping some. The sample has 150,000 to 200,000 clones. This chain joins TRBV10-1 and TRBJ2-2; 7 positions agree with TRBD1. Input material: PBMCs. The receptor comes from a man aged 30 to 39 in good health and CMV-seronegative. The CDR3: CASSDGQAYTGELFF. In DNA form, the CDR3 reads TGCGCCAGCAGTGATGGACAGGCGTACACCGGGGAGCTGTTTTTT.